This TCR beta chain was identified in a study of T cells in Graves' hyperthyroidism and ophthalmopathy. Study information: Sampling of peripheral blood happened at initial diagnosis, prior to any treatment. General study points: Blood shared most expanded thyroid clonotypes above 0.001.

From RNA transcripts, TCR beta CDR3 regions were amplified. The HTBI primer set drove a first-round RT-PCR of the TCR CDR3. TCRdb used MiXCR to reprocess the multiplex PCR reads, holding one entry per CDR3 protein. The profile shows over 500,000 distinct CDR3 sequences, roughly a sixth of them singletons. CDR1 SEHNR and CDR2 FQNEAQ come from the germline V gene (reference sequence). The CDR3 is 12 amino acids. This clonotype was counted between two and nine times. Antigen specificity is unknown. A junction boundary mismatches the germline segment, possibly from a read error. Disease duration was under 3 months in the ophthalmopathy patients, who also had a Clinical Activity Score of at least 3 and a NOSPECS grade of at least 4. Each diagnosis was grounded in clinical symptoms, serum thyroxine and TRAb, thyroid ultrasound, and orbital computed tomography.

This chain uses TRBV7-9 with TRBJ2-7; maybe TRBD2 (5 bases). The TCR comes from a woman younger than 35 with Graves' ophthalmopathy. Sequenced sample: blood. CDR3 protein: CASGLPDLKQYF. CDR3 in DNA: TGTGCCAGCGGCTTACCGGACTTAAAGCAGTACTTC. Complete variable domain (other parts from reference TRBV7-9 and TRBJ2-7): DTGVSQNPRHKITKRGQNVTFRCDPISEHNRLYWYRQTLGQGPEFLTYFQNEAQLEKSRLLSDRFSAERPKGSFSTLEIQRTEQGDSAMYLCASGLPDLKQYFGPGTRLTVT.